This record covers a single TCR beta chain. Its target is unknown. CDR1 and CDR2 from the germline V gene are MNHEY and SMNVEV (reference sequence). Trimming at V came to 5 bases and at J to 2 bases, leaving 6 bases not matched to a gene. This CDR3 has 14 amino acids. The sample originates from a study of beta chain features in type 1 diabetes. General study results and limits: Among patients with Type 1 diabetes, TCRB CDR3s were moderately but significantly shorter in every one of the four CD4+ subsets. More deletions and fewer insertions at VDJ junctions were found in patients with type 1 diabetes. Sampled from patients, naive, central memory and Treg TCRB repertoires appeared more similar than those sampled from healthy donors.

Expressed TCRB transcripts were sequenced because the isolated RNA had all been reverse transcribed beforehand. Only in-frame clones appear in the TCRdb table, and some are missing; sequencing was by immunoSEQ multiplex PCR. The table has 150,000 to 200,000 clones, 6.5% to 10% seen once. The receptor was derived from a young woman with type 1 diabetes. V usage is TRBV27 and J usage is TRBJ2-7; 7 bases are shared with TRBD1. The source material was central memory CD4+ T cells from blood. For the CDR3, the DNA is TGTGCCAGCAGTAACTCGGACAGGCCCTACGAGCAGTACTTC. Translating it yields CASSNSDRPYEQYF.